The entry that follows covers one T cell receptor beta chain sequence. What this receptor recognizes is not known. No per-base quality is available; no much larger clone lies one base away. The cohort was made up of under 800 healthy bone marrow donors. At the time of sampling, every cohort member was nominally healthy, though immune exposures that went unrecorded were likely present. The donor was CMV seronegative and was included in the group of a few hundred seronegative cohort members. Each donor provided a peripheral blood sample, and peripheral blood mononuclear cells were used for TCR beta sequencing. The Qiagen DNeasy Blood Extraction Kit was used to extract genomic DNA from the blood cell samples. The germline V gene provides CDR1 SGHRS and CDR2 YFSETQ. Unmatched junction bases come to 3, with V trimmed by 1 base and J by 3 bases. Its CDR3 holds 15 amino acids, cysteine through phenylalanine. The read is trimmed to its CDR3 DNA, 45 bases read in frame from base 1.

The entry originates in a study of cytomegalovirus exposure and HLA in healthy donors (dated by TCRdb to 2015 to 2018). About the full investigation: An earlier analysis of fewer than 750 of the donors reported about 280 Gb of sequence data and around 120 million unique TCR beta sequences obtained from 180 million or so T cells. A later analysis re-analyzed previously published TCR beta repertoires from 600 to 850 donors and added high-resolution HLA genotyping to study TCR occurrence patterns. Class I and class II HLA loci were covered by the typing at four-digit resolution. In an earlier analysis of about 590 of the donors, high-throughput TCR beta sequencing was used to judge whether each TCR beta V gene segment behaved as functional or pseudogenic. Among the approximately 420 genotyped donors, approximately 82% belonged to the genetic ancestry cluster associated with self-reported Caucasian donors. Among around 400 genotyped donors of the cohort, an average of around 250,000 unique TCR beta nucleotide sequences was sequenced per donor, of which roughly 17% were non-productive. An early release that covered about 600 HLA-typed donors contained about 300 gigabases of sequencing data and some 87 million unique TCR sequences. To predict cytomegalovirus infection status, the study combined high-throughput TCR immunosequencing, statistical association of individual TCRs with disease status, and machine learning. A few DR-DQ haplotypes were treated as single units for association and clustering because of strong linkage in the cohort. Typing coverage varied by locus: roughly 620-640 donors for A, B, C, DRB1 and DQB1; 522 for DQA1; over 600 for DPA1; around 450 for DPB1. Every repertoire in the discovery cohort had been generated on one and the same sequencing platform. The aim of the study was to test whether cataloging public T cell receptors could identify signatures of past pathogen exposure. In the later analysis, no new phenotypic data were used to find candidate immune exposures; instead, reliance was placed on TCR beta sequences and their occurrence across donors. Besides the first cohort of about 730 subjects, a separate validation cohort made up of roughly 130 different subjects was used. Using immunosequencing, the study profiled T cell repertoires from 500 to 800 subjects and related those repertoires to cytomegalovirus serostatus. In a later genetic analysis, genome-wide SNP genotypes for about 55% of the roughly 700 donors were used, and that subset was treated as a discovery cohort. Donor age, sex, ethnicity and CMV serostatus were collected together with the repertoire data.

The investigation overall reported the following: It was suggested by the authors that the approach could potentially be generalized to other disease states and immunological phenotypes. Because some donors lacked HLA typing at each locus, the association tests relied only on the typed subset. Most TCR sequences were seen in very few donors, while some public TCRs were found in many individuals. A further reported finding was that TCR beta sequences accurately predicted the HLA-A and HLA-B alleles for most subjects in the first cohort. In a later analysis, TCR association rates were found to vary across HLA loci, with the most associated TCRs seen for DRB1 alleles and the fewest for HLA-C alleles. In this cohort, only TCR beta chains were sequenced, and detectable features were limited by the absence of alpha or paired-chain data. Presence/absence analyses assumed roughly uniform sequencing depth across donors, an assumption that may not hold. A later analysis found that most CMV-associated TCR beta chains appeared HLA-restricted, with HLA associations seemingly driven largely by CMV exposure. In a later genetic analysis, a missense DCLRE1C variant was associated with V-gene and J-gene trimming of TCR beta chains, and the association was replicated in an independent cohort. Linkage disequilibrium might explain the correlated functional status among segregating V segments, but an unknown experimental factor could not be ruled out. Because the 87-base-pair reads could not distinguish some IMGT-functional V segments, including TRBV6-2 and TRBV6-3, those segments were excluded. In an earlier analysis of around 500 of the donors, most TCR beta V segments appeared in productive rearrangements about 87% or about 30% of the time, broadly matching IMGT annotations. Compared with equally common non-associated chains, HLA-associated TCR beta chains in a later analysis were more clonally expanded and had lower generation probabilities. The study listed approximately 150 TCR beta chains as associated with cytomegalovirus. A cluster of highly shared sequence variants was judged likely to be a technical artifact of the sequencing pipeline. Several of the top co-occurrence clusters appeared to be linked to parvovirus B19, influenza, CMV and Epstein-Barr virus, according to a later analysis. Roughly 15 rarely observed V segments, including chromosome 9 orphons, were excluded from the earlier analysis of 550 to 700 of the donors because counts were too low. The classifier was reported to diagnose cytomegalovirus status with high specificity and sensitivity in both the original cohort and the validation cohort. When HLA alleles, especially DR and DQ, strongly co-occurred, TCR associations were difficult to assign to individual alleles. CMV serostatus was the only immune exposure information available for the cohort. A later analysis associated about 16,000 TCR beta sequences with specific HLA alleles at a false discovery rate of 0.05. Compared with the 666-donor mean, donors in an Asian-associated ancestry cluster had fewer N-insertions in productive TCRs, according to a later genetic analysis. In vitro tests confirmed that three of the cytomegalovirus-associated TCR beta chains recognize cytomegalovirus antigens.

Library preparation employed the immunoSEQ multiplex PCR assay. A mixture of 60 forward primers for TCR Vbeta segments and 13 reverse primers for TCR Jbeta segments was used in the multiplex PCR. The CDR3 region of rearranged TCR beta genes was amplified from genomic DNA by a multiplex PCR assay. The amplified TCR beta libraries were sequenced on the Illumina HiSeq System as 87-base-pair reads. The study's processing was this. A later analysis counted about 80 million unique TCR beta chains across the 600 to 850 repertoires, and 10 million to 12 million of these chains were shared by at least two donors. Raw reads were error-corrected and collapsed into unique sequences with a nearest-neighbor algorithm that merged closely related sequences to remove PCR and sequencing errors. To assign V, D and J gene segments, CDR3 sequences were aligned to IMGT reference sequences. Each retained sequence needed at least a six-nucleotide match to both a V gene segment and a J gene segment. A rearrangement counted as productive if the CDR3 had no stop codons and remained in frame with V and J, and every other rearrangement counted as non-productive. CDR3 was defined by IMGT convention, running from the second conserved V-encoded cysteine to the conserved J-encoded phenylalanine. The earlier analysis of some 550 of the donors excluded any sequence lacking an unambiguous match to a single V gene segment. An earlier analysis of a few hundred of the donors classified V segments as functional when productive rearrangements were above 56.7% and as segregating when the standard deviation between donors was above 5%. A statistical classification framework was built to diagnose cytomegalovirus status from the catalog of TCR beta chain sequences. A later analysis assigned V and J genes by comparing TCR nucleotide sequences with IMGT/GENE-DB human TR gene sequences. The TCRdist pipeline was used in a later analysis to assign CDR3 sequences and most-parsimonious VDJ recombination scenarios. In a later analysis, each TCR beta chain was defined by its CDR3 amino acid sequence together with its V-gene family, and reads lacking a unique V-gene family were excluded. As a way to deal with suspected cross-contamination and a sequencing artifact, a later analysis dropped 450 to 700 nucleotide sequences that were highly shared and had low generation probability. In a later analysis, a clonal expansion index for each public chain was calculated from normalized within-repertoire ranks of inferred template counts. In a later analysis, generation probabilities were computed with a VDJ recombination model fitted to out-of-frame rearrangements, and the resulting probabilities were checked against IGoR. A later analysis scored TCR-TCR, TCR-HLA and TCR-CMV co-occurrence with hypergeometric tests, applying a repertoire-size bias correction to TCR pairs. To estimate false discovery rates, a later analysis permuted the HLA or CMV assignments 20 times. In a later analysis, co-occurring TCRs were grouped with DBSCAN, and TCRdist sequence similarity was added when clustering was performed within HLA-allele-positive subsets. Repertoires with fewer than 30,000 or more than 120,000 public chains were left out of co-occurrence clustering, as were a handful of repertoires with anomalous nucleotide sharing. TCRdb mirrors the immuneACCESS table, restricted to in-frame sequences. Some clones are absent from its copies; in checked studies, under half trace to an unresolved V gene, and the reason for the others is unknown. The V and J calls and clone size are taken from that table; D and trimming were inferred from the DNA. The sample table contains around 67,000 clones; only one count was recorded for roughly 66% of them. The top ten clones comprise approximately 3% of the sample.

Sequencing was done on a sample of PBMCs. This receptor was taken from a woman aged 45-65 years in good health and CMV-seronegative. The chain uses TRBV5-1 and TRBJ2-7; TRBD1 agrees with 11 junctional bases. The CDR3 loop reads CASSLMGTGGYEQYF. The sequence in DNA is TGCGCCAGCAGCTTGATGGGGACAGGGGGCTACGAGCAGTACTTC.